A selection of T cell receptor beta chains follows, all from one sample in a study of human T cells and chemical hapten exposure. Via MiXCR, TCRdb re-called the RACE reads, giving one row per CDR3 protein. This sample has about 260,000 distinct CDR3 sequences, with approximately 8.6% found just once. Sample: whole blood, taken in connection with sensitization to the hapten diphenylcyclopropenone (DPC). These receptors originate from a woman aged 40 to 49 with alopecia areata. Some clones in this sample may be carry-over from other donors' samples. Both conserved end residues are part of each CDR3. Fields, in order: clone size, D gene, J gene, V gene, CDR3 protein, CDR3 DNA. The D gene is left open where the match is weak. Some rows have no size entry. The others give once, few or many, or a class for an expanded clone.

clone_size: NA; d_call: TRBD2; j_call: TRBJ2-1; v_call: TRBV12-3/TRBV12-4; cdr3_aa: CASRDTSGMDYNEQFF; cdr3_nt: TGTGCCAGCAGAGACACTAGCGGGATGGACTACAATGAGCAGTTCTTC
clone_size: NA; d_call: NA; j_call: TRBJ2-3; v_call: TRBV12-3/TRBV12-4; cdr3_aa: CASSFWGASTDTQYF; cdr3_nt: TGTGCCAGCAGTTTCTGGGGCGCTAGCACAGATACGCAGTATTTT
clone_size: many; d_call: NA; j_call: TRBJ2-7; v_call: TRBV27; cdr3_aa: CASSLRSRSGGASYEQYF; cdr3_nt: TGTGCCAGCAGTTTACGCTCAAGATCTGGCGGAGCTTCCTACGAGCAGTACTTC
clone_size: few; d_call: TRBD2; j_call: TRBJ2-7; v_call: TRBV5-5; cdr3_aa: CASSLTLAGFYEQYF; cdr3_nt: TGTGCCAGCAGCTTAACACTAGCGGGCTTCTACGAGCAGTACTTC
clone_size: many; d_call: NA; j_call: TRBJ2-1; v_call: TRBV20-1; cdr3_aa: CSARPPLGYNEQFF; cdr3_nt: TGCAGTGCTAGACCACCGCTGGGTTACAATGAGCAGTTCTTC
clone_size: many; d_call: NA; j_call: TRBJ2-5; v_call: TRBV11-2; cdr3_aa: CASSLGVLETQYF; cdr3_nt: TGTGCCAGCAGCTTAGGGGTTTTAGAGACCCAGTACTTC
clone_size: NA; d_call: NA; j_call: TRBJ2-5; v_call: TRBV6-6; cdr3_aa: CASTQFGLQETQYF; cdr3_nt: TGTGCCAGCACTCAATTCGGACTGCAAGAGACCCAGTACTTC
clone_size: many; d_call: NA; j_call: TRBJ1-2; v_call: TRBV6-2/TRBV6-3; cdr3_aa: CASSYSDRIGTNYGYTF; cdr3_nt: TGTGCCAGCAGTTACTCAGACAGGATCGGAACTAACTATGGCTACACCTTC
clone_size: NA; d_call: TRBD1; j_call: TRBJ2-1; v_call: TRBV6-2/TRBV6-3; cdr3_aa: CASRTGTGGYNEQFF; cdr3_nt: TGTGCCAGCAGAACCGGGACAGGGGGGTACAATGAGCAGTTCTTC
clone_size: few; d_call: NA; j_call: TRBJ1-4; v_call: TRBV27; cdr3_aa: CASTTRGGLNEKLFF; cdr3_nt: TGTGCCAGCACCACGCGGGGCGGATTGAATGAAAAACTGTTTTTT
clone_size: few; d_call: TRBD2; j_call: TRBJ2-1; v_call: TRBV12-3/TRBV12-4; cdr3_aa: CASRLAGAPYNEQFF; cdr3_nt: TGTGCCAGCAGGTTAGCGGGAGCCCCCTACAATGAGCAGTTCTTC
clone_size: few; d_call: NA; j_call: TRBJ2-2; v_call: TRBV7-9; cdr3_aa: CASSLAVPTGELFF; cdr3_nt: TGTGCCAGCAGCTTAGCCGTTCCCACCGGGGAGCTGTTTTTT
clone_size: NA; d_call: NA; j_call: TRBJ1-2; v_call: TRBV2; cdr3_aa: CASSEAGTSAFGYTF; cdr3_nt: TGTGCCAGCAGTGAAGCCGGCACCTCAGCGTTCGGCTACACCTTC
clone_size: many; d_call: NA; j_call: TRBJ1-3; v_call: TRBV4-3; cdr3_aa: CASSQDPRPDTIYF; cdr3_nt: TGCGCCAGCAGCCAAGATCCTCGACCTGACACCATATATTTT
clone_size: many; d_call: NA; j_call: TRBJ2-1; v_call: TRBV5-8; cdr3_aa: CASSLEAEQFF; cdr3_nt: TGTGCCAGCAGCTTGGAGGCCGAGCAGTTCTTC
clone_size: many; d_call: NA; j_call: TRBJ1-5; v_call: TRBV7-2; cdr3_aa: CASSLARGNQPQHF; cdr3_nt: TGTGCCAGCAGCTTGGCCAGGGGCAATCAGCCCCAGCATTTT
clone_size: few; d_call: TRBD1; j_call: TRBJ2-6; v_call: TRBV24-1; cdr3_aa: CATSDRTGVHSGANVLTF; cdr3_nt: TGTGCCACCAGTGATCGGACAGGGGTTCACTCTGGGGCCAACGTCCTGACTTTC
clone_size: NA; d_call: NA; j_call: TRBJ1-5; v_call: TRBV30; cdr3_aa: CAWSEEVGQPQHF; cdr3_nt: TGTGCCTGGAGCGAGGAGGTCGGTCAGCCCCAGCATTTT
clone_size: few; d_call: TRBD2; j_call: TRBJ2-3; v_call: TRBV5-1; cdr3_aa: CASGTSGTTDTQYF; cdr3_nt: TGCGCCAGCGGGACTAGCGGTACTACAGATACGCAGTATTTT
clone_size: NA; d_call: TRBD1; j_call: TRBJ2-7; v_call: TRBV3-1; cdr3_aa: CASSQSGGRDEQYF; cdr3_nt: TGTGCCAGCAGCCAGTCAGGGGGTCGGGACGAGCAGTACTTC
clone_size: NA; d_call: NA; j_call: TRBJ2-7; v_call: TRBV5-1; cdr3_aa: CASSLGVTPYEQYF; cdr3_nt: TGCGCCAGCAGCTTGGGCGTCACCCCCTACGAGCAGTACTTC
clone_size: few; d_call: NA; j_call: TRBJ2-7; v_call: TRBV12-3/TRBV12-4; cdr3_aa: CALNYEQYF; cdr3_nt: TGTGCCTTAAATTACGAGCAGTACTTC
clone_size: many; d_call: TRBD1; j_call: TRBJ1-2; v_call: TRBV5-1; cdr3_aa: CATTAGTAGDYGYTF; cdr3_nt: TGCGCCACCACAGCCGGGACAGCAGGTGACTATGGCTACACCTTC
clone_size: many; d_call: NA; j_call: TRBJ1-4; v_call: TRBV28; cdr3_aa: CASSLSLNEKLFF; cdr3_nt: TGTGCCAGCAGTTTATCCCTTAATGAAAAACTGTTTTTT
clone_size: few; d_call: NA; j_call: TRBJ1-2; v_call: TRBV6-5; cdr3_aa: CASSYRGGANYGYTF; cdr3_nt: TGTGCCAGCAGTTACAGGGGTGGAGCTAACTATGGCTACACCTTC
clone_size: NA; d_call: TRBD2; j_call: TRBJ2-1; v_call: TRBV14; cdr3_aa: CASSHRLAALQYEQFF; cdr3_nt: TGTGCCAGCAGCCACCGACTAGCGGCACTACAATATGAGCAGTTCTTC
clone_size: NA; d_call: NA; j_call: TRBJ2-7; v_call: TRBV20-1; cdr3_aa: CSARTLSSYGQYF; cdr3_nt: TGCAGTGCTAGGACCCTCAGCTCCTACGGGCAGTACTTC
clone_size: NA; d_call: NA; j_call: TRBJ2-7; v_call: TRBV27; cdr3_aa: CASRPGRDTGFYEQYF; cdr3_nt: TGTGCCAGCAGACCTGGCCGGGACACAGGATTCTACGAGCAGTACTTC
clone_size: NA; d_call: TRBD2; j_call: TRBJ2-5; v_call: TRBV20-1; cdr3_aa: CSAKTSGISLETQYF; cdr3_nt: TGCAGTGCTAAGACTAGCGGTATTTCTTTGGAGACCCAGTACTTC
clone_size: NA; d_call: NA; j_call: TRBJ2-1; v_call: TRBV9; cdr3_aa: CASSGAPGSSYNEQFF; cdr3_nt: TGTGCCAGCAGCGGAGCCCCGGGTAGCTCCTACAATGAGCAGTTCTTC
clone_size: NA; d_call: NA; j_call: TRBJ1-2; v_call: TRBV12-3/TRBV12-4; cdr3_aa: CASSLAGGRNGYTF; cdr3_nt: TGTGCCAGCAGTCTGGCTGGGGGAAGGAATGGCTACACCTTC
clone_size: few; d_call: NA; j_call: TRBJ1-1; v_call: TRBV28; cdr3_aa: CASSFPPGGSNTEAFF; cdr3_nt: TGTGCCAGCAGCTTCCCCCCGGGGGGATCGAACACTGAAGCTTTCTTT
clone_size: many; d_call: NA; j_call: TRBJ1-1; v_call: TRBV18; cdr3_aa: CASSSAGAEAFF; cdr3_nt: TGTGCCAGCTCATCCGCGGGCGCTGAAGCTTTCTTT
clone_size: few; d_call: TRBD1; j_call: TRBJ2-3; v_call: TRBV5-1; cdr3_aa: CASSPRTGHGADTQYF; cdr3_nt: TGCGCCAGCAGCCCCAGGACAGGCCACGGGGCAGATACGCAGTATTTT
clone_size: few; d_call: TRBD2; j_call: TRBJ2-7; v_call: TRBV20-1; cdr3_aa: CSASAPLAGGNEQYF; cdr3_nt: TGCAGTGCTAGTGCTCCCCTAGCGGGAGGTAACGAGCAGTACTTC
clone_size: NA; d_call: TRBD1; j_call: TRBJ2-7; v_call: TRBV27; cdr3_aa: CASSLSGPGQGAYEQYF; cdr3_nt: TGTGCCAGCAGTTTATCGGGCCCCGGACAGGGGGCCTACGAGCAGTACTTC
clone_size: NA; d_call: NA; j_call: TRBJ2-7; v_call: TRBV20-1; cdr3_aa: CSAAGDEQYF; cdr3_nt: TGCAGTGCGGCCGGAGACGAGCAGTACTTC
clone_size: few; d_call: TRBD2; j_call: TRBJ2-3; v_call: TRBV7-2; cdr3_aa: CASSLDWSGGGDTQYF; cdr3_nt: TGTGCCAGCAGCTTAGATTGGAGCGGCGGGGGAGATACGCAGTATTTT
clone_size: many; d_call: NA; j_call: TRBJ1-1; v_call: TRBV12-3/TRBV12-4; cdr3_aa: CASSFGFANTEAFF; cdr3_nt: TGTGCCAGCAGTTTCGGGTTCGCCAACACTGAAGCTTTCTTT
clone_size: NA; d_call: TRBD2; j_call: TRBJ2-3; v_call: TRBV7-9; cdr3_aa: CASSYRGSPDTQYF; cdr3_nt: TGTGCCAGCAGCTACCGCGGGAGTCCAGATACGCAGTATTTT
clone_size: NA; d_call: TRBD1; j_call: TRBJ2-5; v_call: TRBV6-2/TRBV6-3; cdr3_aa: CASSVNPHRGLQETQYF; cdr3_nt: TGTGCCAGCAGTGTTAACCCGCACAGGGGGCTCCAAGAGACCCAGTACTTC
clone_size: few; d_call: TRBD2; j_call: TRBJ2-3; v_call: TRBV2; cdr3_aa: CASKLLRGSGAGTQYF; cdr3_nt: TGTGCCAGCAAACTACTCCGCGGTAGCGGGGCAGGTACGCAGTATTTT
clone_size: many; d_call: TRBD2; j_call: TRBJ2-2; v_call: TRBV2; cdr3_aa: CASSYQKTSGNTGELFF; cdr3_nt: TGTGCCAGCAGTTATCAAAAGACTAGCGGGAACACCGGGGAGCTGTTTTTT
clone_size: few; d_call: NA; j_call: TRBJ1-2; v_call: TRBV5-4; cdr3_aa: CASSGRGGVRGSYGYTF; cdr3_nt: TGTGCCAGCAGCGGGCGGGGAGGAGTCCGCGGTAGCTATGGCTACACCTTC
clone_size: NA; d_call: NA; j_call: TRBJ1-5; v_call: TRBV6-5; cdr3_aa: CVSSHRQNQPQHF; cdr3_nt: TGTGTCAGCAGTCACCGACAGAATCAGCCCCAGCATTTT
clone_size: NA; d_call: TRBD1; j_call: TRBJ2-4; v_call: TRBV7-2; cdr3_aa: CASSSGTGGFNIQYF; cdr3_nt: TGTGCCAGCAGCTCTGGGACAGGGGGATTCAACATTCAGTACTTC
clone_size: few; d_call: TRBD2; j_call: TRBJ2-3; v_call: TRBV20-1; cdr3_aa: CSARHPGLAGGLSDTQYF; cdr3_nt: TGCAGTGCTAGACACCCGGGACTAGCGGGAGGGCTTAGTGATACGCAGTATTTT
clone_size: NA; d_call: TRBD1; j_call: TRBJ2-7; v_call: TRBV7-9; cdr3_aa: CASSLTTGVYDEQYF; cdr3_nt: TGTGCCAGCAGCTTGACGACAGGGGTGTATGACGAGCAGTACTTC
clone_size: many; d_call: NA; j_call: TRBJ2-7; v_call: TRBV15; cdr3_aa: CATSRDRTGPYEQYF; cdr3_nt: TGTGCCACCAGCAGAGATAGGACGGGACCTTACGAGCAGTACTTC
clone_size: few; d_call: NA; j_call: TRBJ2-3; v_call: TRBV29-1; cdr3_aa: CSATTSTDTQYF; cdr3_nt: TGCAGCGCCACAACTAGCACAGATACGCAGTATTTT
clone_size: many; d_call: NA; j_call: TRBJ1-4; v_call: TRBV28; cdr3_aa: CASSLSSGATNEKLFF; cdr3_nt: TGTGCCAGCAGTTTGTCCTCCGGGGCAACTAATGAAAAACTGTTTTTT
clone_size: few; d_call: NA; j_call: TRBJ2-2; v_call: TRBV20-1; cdr3_aa: CSASTGNTGELFF; cdr3_nt: TGCAGTGCGTCGACAGGGAACACCGGGGAGCTGTTTTTT
clone_size: many; d_call: TRBD2; j_call: TRBJ2-1; v_call: TRBV5-5; cdr3_aa: CASSLGLAGNEQFF; cdr3_nt: TGTGCCAGCAGCTTGGGACTAGCGGGGAATGAGCAGTTCTTC
clone_size: NA; d_call: NA; j_call: TRBJ1-1; v_call: TRBV20-1; cdr3_aa: CRVAPMGGTEAFF; cdr3_nt: TGCAGAGTGGCCCCGATGGGCGGCACTGAAGCTTTCTTT
clone_size: few; d_call: NA; j_call: TRBJ2-2; v_call: TRBV2; cdr3_aa: CASSVQGYGNTGELFF; cdr3_nt: TGTGCCAGCAGTGTACAGGGATACGGGAACACCGGGGAGCTGTTTTTT
clone_size: many; d_call: NA; j_call: TRBJ2-7; v_call: TRBV14; cdr3_aa: CASSPAGTNYEQYF; cdr3_nt: TGTGCCAGCAGCCCCGCGGGAACGAACTACGAGCAGTACTTC
clone_size: few; d_call: TRBD2; j_call: TRBJ2-3; v_call: TRBV4-3; cdr3_aa: CASSQGTSGSRADTQYF; cdr3_nt: TGCGCCAGCAGCCAAGGGACTAGCGGGAGTAGAGCAGATACGCAGTATTTT
clone_size: many; d_call: NA; j_call: TRBJ2-2; v_call: TRBV5-1; cdr3_aa: CASSLDSNTGELFF; cdr3_nt: TGCGCCAGCAGCTTGGACTCGAACACCGGGGAGCTGTTTTTT
clone_size: many; d_call: NA; j_call: TRBJ1-1; v_call: TRBV19; cdr3_aa: CASNPTGGRRTEAFF; cdr3_nt: TGTGCCAGTAACCCGACCGGGGGGCGCCGCACTGAAGCTTTCTTT
clone_size: few; d_call: TRBD2; j_call: TRBJ2-7; v_call: TRBV7-8; cdr3_aa: CASSLVTGLGEQYF; cdr3_nt: TGTGCCAGCAGCTTAGTTACGGGACTAGGCGAGCAGTACTTC